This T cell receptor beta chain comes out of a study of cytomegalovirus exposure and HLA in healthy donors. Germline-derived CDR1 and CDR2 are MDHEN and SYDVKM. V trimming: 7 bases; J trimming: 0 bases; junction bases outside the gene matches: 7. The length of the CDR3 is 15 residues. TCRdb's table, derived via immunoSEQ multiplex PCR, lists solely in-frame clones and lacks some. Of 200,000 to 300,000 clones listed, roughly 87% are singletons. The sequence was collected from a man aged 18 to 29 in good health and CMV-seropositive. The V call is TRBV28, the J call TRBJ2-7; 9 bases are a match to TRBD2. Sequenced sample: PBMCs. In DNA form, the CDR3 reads TGTGCCAGCACCCTAGCGGGACCCCGCTCCTACGAGCAGTACTTC. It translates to CASTLAGPRSYEQYF.